A selection of T cell receptor beta chains follows, all from one sample in a study of blood T cell repertoires in COVID-19. The table came from immunoSEQ multiplex PCR; TCRdb's copy has only in-frame clones and leaves some out. The table includes 110,000 or so clones, about 88% detected once. The specimen sequenced was peripheral blood. These receptor sequences come from a man aged 35 to 55 with acute or convalescent COVID-19. Both conserved end residues are part of each CDR3. Fields, in order: D gene, CDR3 length, clone size, J gene, V gene, CDR3 protein, CDR3 DNA. D genes are given only for firm matches. The size of a clone is reported for some rows only, either as once, few or many, or as a class for expanded clones.

TRBD1	15	-	TRBJ1-3	TRBV19	CASRIDRGYGNTIYF	TGTGCCAGTAGGATAGACAGGGGCTACGGAAACACCATATATTTT
TRBD2	14	-	TRBJ2-5	TRBV7-9	CALGASGGQETQYF	TGTGCCCTAGGGGCTAGCGGGGGGCAAGAGACCCAGTACTTC
TRBD1	16	-	TRBJ2-1	TRBV3-1/TRBV3-2	CASSQSRDRVMNEQFF	TGTGCCAGCAGCCAAAGCCGGGACAGAGTAATGAATGAGCAGTTCTTC
TRBD1	14	once	TRBJ2-5	TRBV5-6	CASSWGTGGETQYF	TGTGCCAGCAGCTGGGGGACAGGGGGCGAGACCCAGTACTTC
TRBD2	16	-	TRBJ2-1	TRBV7-3	CASSSGTSGGRNEQFF	TGTGCCAGCAGCTCCGGGACTAGCGGGGGTAGGAATGAGCAGTTCTTC
TRBD1	16	-	TRBJ2-3	TRBV6-2/TRBV6-3	CASNPGTGPSRDTQYF	TGTGCCAGCAACCCCGGGACAGGACCATCAAGGGATACGCAGTATTTT
-	16	-	TRBJ2-5	TRBV7-8	CASSLLGRDYQETQYF	TGTGCCAGCAGCTTATTAGGCCGGGACTACCAAGAGACCCAGTACTTC
TRBD2	17	few	TRBJ2-7	TRBV4-2	CASSQVRPGGATYEQYF	TGTGCCAGCAGCCAAGTTCGTCCCGGGGGGGCAACCTACGAGCAGTACTTC
TRBD1	15	-	TRBJ2-7	TRBV7-2	CASSLAAGGPYEQYF	TGTGCCAGCAGCTTAGCGGCAGGGGGCCCCTACGAGCAGTACTTC
-	14	few	TRBJ1-1	TRBV3-1/TRBV3-2	CASSLGGVVTEAFF	TGTGCCAGCAGCCTGGGGGGAGTTGTCACTGAAGCTTTCTTT
-	16	-	TRBJ2-2	TRBV5-1	CASSLSTGANTGELFF	TGCGCCAGCAGCTTGAGTACGGGGGCGAACACCGGGGAGCTGTTTTTT
TRBD1	15	-	TRBJ1-5	TRBV19	CASTTGTGGNQPQHF	TGTGCCAGTACCACCGGGACAGGAGGGAATCAGCCCCAGCATTTT
-	15	-	TRBJ2-3	TRBV24-1	CATSDLEGRTDTQYF	TGTGCCACCAGTGATTTGGAGGGAAGGACAGATACGCAGTATTTT
TRBD2	15	-	TRBJ2-1	TRBV24-1	CATSDFRGGASEQFF	TGTGCCACCAGTGATTTTCGCGGGGGGGCAAGTGAGCAGTTCTTC
-	13	-	TRBJ2-1	TRBV4-1	CASSPGAGNEQFF	TGCGCCAGCAGCCCCGGCGCGGGGAATGAGCAGTTCTTC
TRBD2	14	-	TRBJ2-3	TRBV30	CACHGGESTDTQYF	TGTGCCTGTCACGGGGGGGAGAGCACAGATACGCAGTATTTT
-	13	-	TRBJ2-1	TRBV7-7	CASSLAFGNEQFF	TGTGCCAGCAGCTTAGCCTTCGGGAATGAGCAGTTCTTC
-	13	-	TRBJ1-6	TRBV5-4	CASRPQGDSPLHF	TGTGCCAGCAGGCCGCAGGGTGATTCACCCCTCCACTTT
TRBD1	20	few	TRBJ2-3	TRBV24-1	CATSDLNRGSGTGFTDTQYF	TGTGCCACCAGTGATCTTAACCGGGGATCCGGGACAGGGTTCACAGATACGCAGTATTTT
-	15	-	TRBJ2-1	TRBV5-1	CASSSGTVAWSEQFF	TGCGCCAGCAGCTCCGGGACTGTGGCATGGAGTGAGCAGTTCTTC
-	11	-	TRBJ2-1	TRBV20-1	CSVSQNNEQFF	TGCAGTGTCTCTCAGAACAATGAGCAGTTCTTC
TRBD1	15	-	TRBJ1-2	TRBV10-3	CAISEAGQGDYGYTF	TGTGCCATCAGTGAGGCCGGACAGGGGGACTATGGCTACACCTTC
TRBD1	16	-	TRBJ1-2	TRBV19	CASSPPRQGANYGYTF	TGTGCCAGTAGTCCTCCAAGACAGGGGGCTAACTATGGCTACACCTTC
-	14	-	TRBJ1-4	TRBV30	CAWSPGATNEKLFF	TGTGCCTGGAGCCCTGGGGCGACTAATGAAAAACTGTTTTTT
-	14	-	TRBJ2-7	TRBV5-6	CASIQMTSSYEQYF	TGTGCCAGCATCCAAATGACTAGCTCCTACGAGCAGTACTTC
-	15	-	TRBJ1-1	TRBV5-1	CASSPRWGVGTEAFF	TGCGCCAGCAGCCCAAGGTGGGGGGTGGGCACTGAAGCTTTCTTT
-	16	-	TRBJ1-4	TRBV7-8	CASSFLNTGSNEKLFF	TGTGCCAGCAGCTTTTTAAATACAGGGTCTAATGAAAAACTGTTTTTT
TRBD1	13	once	TRBJ1-4	TRBV24-1	CATSTGADEKLFF	TGTGCCACCTCTACAGGGGCGGATGAAAAACTGTTTTTT
TRBD2	13	-	TRBJ2-3	TRBV6-5	CASKRGGTDTQYF	TGTGCCTCGAAGCGGGGGGGCACAGATACGCAGTATTTT
TRBD2	15	-	TRBJ2-1	TRBV7-2	CASSLVRLAGNEQFF	TGTGCCAGCAGCTTAGTTAGACTAGCGGGGAACGAGCAGTTCTTC
-	14	-	TRBJ1-5	TRBV18	CASSRESLDQPQHF	TGTGCCAGCTCCCGGGAAAGCCTTGATCAGCCCCAGCATTTT